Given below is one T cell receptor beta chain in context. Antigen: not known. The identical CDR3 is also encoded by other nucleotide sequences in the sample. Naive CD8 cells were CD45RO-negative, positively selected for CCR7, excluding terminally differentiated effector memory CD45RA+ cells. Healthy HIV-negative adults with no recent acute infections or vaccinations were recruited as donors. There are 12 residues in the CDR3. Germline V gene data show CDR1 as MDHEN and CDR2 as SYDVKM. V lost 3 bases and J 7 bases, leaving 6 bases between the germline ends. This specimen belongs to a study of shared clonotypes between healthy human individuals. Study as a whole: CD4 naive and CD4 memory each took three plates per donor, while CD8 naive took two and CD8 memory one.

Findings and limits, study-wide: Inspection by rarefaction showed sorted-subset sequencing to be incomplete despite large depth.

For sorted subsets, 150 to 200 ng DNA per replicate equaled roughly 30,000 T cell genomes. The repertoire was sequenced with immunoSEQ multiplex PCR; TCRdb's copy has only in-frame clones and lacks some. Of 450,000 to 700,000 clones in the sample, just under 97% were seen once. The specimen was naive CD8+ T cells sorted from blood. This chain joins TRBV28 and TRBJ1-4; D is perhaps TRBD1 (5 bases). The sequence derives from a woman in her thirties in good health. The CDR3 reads CASSLGGEKLFF. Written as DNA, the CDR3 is TGTGCCAGCAGTTTGGGGGGTGAAAAACTGTTTTTT.